The T cell receptor beta chain described here comes from a study of blood T cell repertoires in COVID-19. Study-wide context: Italy, Spain and the United States were the sources of the convalescent and acute COVID-19 samples. Sample material is recorded as cDNA or gDNA derived from T cells, B-cell-depleted T cells, or PBMCs.

The trim removed 1 base at V and 9 bases at J, leaving 10 bases unmatched. From germline, CDR1 is SGHTA and CDR2 FQGNSA. The CDR3 covers 17 residues. Clones were sequenced by immunoSEQ multiplex PCR, and TCRdb holds only the in-frame ones, with some missing. The data show some 99,000 clones, over 65% seen once. The TCR comes from a woman in her sixties or seventies with acute or convalescent COVID-19. The specimen sequenced was peripheral blood. The V call is TRBV7-2, the J call TRBJ1-6; TRBD1 agrees at 9 bases. CDR3 in amino acids: CASSLVGLGTGTSPLHF. The CDR3 DNA is TGTGCCAGCAGCTTAGTAGGTTTAGGGACAGGGACTTCACCCCTCCACTTT.